What follows describes a single TCR beta chain. As yet, its antigen is unknown. Measured with immunoSEQ multiplex PCR; TCRdb has only the in-frame clones, and not every one. The sample lists around 690,000 clones; roughly 88% were seen once. This entry comes from a study of shared clonotypes between healthy human individuals. Study at large: Donors consisted of two women and a few men between 18 and 49. Every donor yielded three CD4 naive, three CD4 memory, two CD8 naive and one CD8 memory plate. Study-wide findings and caveats: Sequencing depth was expected to affect clonotype sharing among donors.

Germline CDR1 and CDR2: SNHLY and FYNNEI. The germline V and J ends were trimmed by 3 bases and 6 bases, with 4 bases remaining between them. The length of the CDR3 is 11 residues. The source material was memory CD8+ T cells from PBMCs. As to subset: CD45RO+ cells pooled with CCR7-negative TemRA cells. V usage is TRBV2 and J usage is TRBJ2-3; D unresolved. The TCR originated in a man aged 18 to 35 in good health. Some clones in this sample may be carry-over from other donors' samples. Written as DNA, the CDR3 is TGTGCCAGCAGTGATTGGGATACGCAGTATTTT. Residues: CASSDWDTQYF.